The T cell receptor (beta chain) described here comes from a study of shared clonotypes between healthy human individuals. The wider study: Every donor yielded three CD4 naive, three CD4 memory, two CD8 naive and one CD8 memory plate. Study-wide points: In contrast to clonotypes shared by all four donors, non-shared clonotypes had lower generation probabilities. The study found about 5% of naive CD4 clonotypes shared across a few donors.

About this clone itself: Its target is unknown.

The protocol was immunoSEQ multiplex PCR, while the TCRdb copy is restricted to in-frame clones and leaves out a portion. Of about 870,000 clones in the sample, almost 95% were seen once. Naive CD8 cells were CD45RO-negative, positively selected for CCR7, excluding terminally differentiated effector memory CD45RA+ cells. The germline gives CDR1 GTSNPN, CDR2 SVGIG (reference sequence). The CDR3 is made up of 14 amino acids. The ends were cut back, 3 bases at V and 4 bases at J, with 13 bases in the middle. The sequenced material came from naive CD8+ T cells sorted from blood. The chain carries TRBV30 and TRBJ2-1; D unclear. This receptor was identified in a young man in good health. CDR3 sequence: CAWSGGIGYNEQFF. In DNA, the CDR3 is TGTGCCTGGAGCGGCGGAATAGGGTACAATGAGCAGTTCTTC.